The 26 T cell receptor beta chains given below trace back to one sample, sequenced in a study of glioma-infiltrating T cells (dated by TCRdb to 2016 to 2017). For sequencing, an Illumina MiSeq was employed. The iRepertoire nested amplicon-rescue multiplex PCR (arm-PCR) platform was used to amplify TCR alpha and beta CDR3 regions from RNA. In-frame beta chains were kept once TCRdb had trimmed the public reads at Q25 with fastp and called clones with MiXCR. Identical CDR3 proteins give one entry, which carries the most common genes and DNA. The table for this sample lists about 410,000 distinct CDR3 sequences; 41% of them were counted only once. Clones ranked in the top ten supply about 11% of the sample. The sample taken for sequencing was glioma tissue, nonneoplastic brain tissue, or PBMCs (not recorded which). The source of these receptors is a human donor with low-grade glioma or glioblastoma, undergoing nonglioma brain surgery, or in good health (not recorded which).

The CDR3 reads CASSYGAGQETQYF. The CDR3 DNA is TGTGCCAGCAGCTATGGAGCAGGTCAAGAGACCCAGTACTTC. The chain uses TRBV7-6 and TRBJ2-5; D not certain. This CDR3 has 14 amino acids. Trimming removed 4 bases from V and 2 bases from J, with 11 bases in between. Looked up from germline, CDR1 is SGHVS and CDR2 is FNYEAQ.

The chain employs TRBV7-9 and TRBJ2-5, with 8 bases that match TRBD2. CDR1 is SEHNR, CDR2 FQNEAQ, per germline (reference sequence). The CDR3 sequence is 17 residues long. The J segment lost 6 bases and the V segment lost 5 bases, leaving 17 bases of the junction unmatched. CDR3 in DNA: TGTGCCAGCAGCAACTCCTTCGGCAGCGGGAGTGGAAAGACCCAGTACTTC. Protein product: CASSNSFGSGSGKTQYF.

This chain connects TRBV15 to TRBJ2-3; D ambiguous. The CDR3 loop spans 12 amino acids. V was clipped by 1 base and J by 6 bases, with 5 bases between them. From germline, CDR1 is LNHNV and CDR2 YYDKDF (reference sequence). The CDR3 DNA sequence: TGTGCCACCAGCAGAGGTGCGGATACGCAGTATTTT. Amino acid sequence: CATSRGADTQYF.

The CDR3 DNA sequence: TGTGCCAGCAGGACTAGCTCCTACGAGCAGTACTTC. Translation: CASRTSSYEQYF. V usage is TRBV6-1 and J usage is TRBJ2-7; D is possibly TRBD2 (6 bases). Trimming cost V 6 bases and J 0 bases, with 6 bases left between them. The CDR3 length is 12 residues. CDR1 and CDR2 from the germline V gene are MNHNS and SASEGT.

As to this clonotype: With a much larger clone just one base away, this may be a read error. The V call is TRBV7-2, the J call TRBJ1-2; D not resolved. This CDR3 region has 14 residues. The germline V gene encodes CDR1 SGHTA and CDR2 FQGNSA. V lost 5 bases to trimming and J lost 2 bases, with 12 bases between them. For the CDR3, the DNA is TGTGCCAGCAGCCAGGAGGCCAAGAACTATGGCTACACCTTC. It is translated as CASSQEAKNYGYTF.

This clonotype was observed once. A much larger clone sits a single nucleotide away, making a read error possible. The chain joins TRBV20-1 to TRBJ1-5; D is unclear. This CDR3 region has 15 residues. V was pared by 4 bases and J by 0 bases, with 13 bases between. Germline assignment: CDR1 DFQATT and CDR2 SNEGSKA (reference sequence). CDR3 bases: TGCAGTGCTATCATTGTCCCAGGTAGCAATCAGCCCCAGCATTTT. Translated, it gives CSAIIVPGSNQPQHF.

Turning to this clonotype: An end of the junction does not agree with germline; a read error may underlie this. The chain couples TRBV7-9 to TRBJ2-1; TRBD2 agrees at 16 bases. The CDR3 extends over 16 amino acids. Germline-derived CDR1 and CDR2 are SEHNR and FQNEAQ (reference sequence). In nucleotides, the CDR3 is TGTGCTAGCAGCTCACCGGGACTAGCGGGGGGGAGAGAGCAGTTCTTC. The encoded protein is CASSSPGLAGGREQFF.

The chain couples TRBV12-3 or TRBV12-4 to TRBJ1-5; no reliable D call. CDR3 length: 15 residues. Trimming took 5 bases from V and 6 from J, leaving 17 bases between them. The DNA of the CDR3 is TGTGCCAGCAGTCCCCCCGGCGCAGGCAGTCAGCCCCAGCATTTT. This codes for CASSPPGAGSQPQHF.

This chain links TRBV7-3 with TRBJ2-3; D ambiguous. The length of the CDR3 is 14 residues. Trimming shortened V by 5 bases and J by 1 base, and 10 bases separated the two germline ends. Germline CDR1 is SGHTA and CDR2 is FQGTGA. The CDR3 region has the DNA TGTGCCAGCAGCCCAAGGATCGGCACAGATACGCAGTATTTT. The encoded protein is CASSPRIGTDTQYF. Looking up the rest from reference TRBV7-3 and TRBJ2-3 gives the full variable domain: GAGVSQTPSNKVTEKGKYVELRCDPISGHTALYWYRQSLGQGPEFLIYFQGTGAADDSGLPNDRFFAVRPEGSVSTLKIQRTERGDSAVYLCASSPRIGTDTQYFGPGTRLTVL.

This clonotype turned up a few times. The gene calls are TRBV20-1 and TRBJ2-5; no clear D gene. In germline, CDR1 is DFQATT, CDR2 SNEGSKA (reference sequence). The ends were cut back, 6 bases at V and 0 bases at J, with 8 bases in the middle. This CDR3 spans 12 amino acids. The CDR3 sequence: CSAPVYQETQYF. The CDR3 nucleotides are TGCAGTGCCCCGGTGTACCAAGAGACCCAGTACTTC.

This clonotype has only one observation. A much bigger clone sits one base away, suggesting this may be a read error. V gene TRBV27 combines with J gene TRBJ2-1, with a possible D match to TRBD1 (6 bases). The CDR3 runs 14 residues. Trimming took off 5 bases at V and 5 bases at J, with 13 bases between the two ends. The germline CDR1 and CDR2 sequences are MNHEY and SMNVEV (reference sequence). In DNA, the CDR3 is TGTGCCAGCAGTCCACAGGGTTTCCACAATGAGCAGTTCTTC. Its protein product is CASSPQGFHNEQFF.

This clonotype was observed at least ten times. The chain links TRBV6-2 or TRBV6-3 to TRBJ2-5; D not certain. This CDR3 has 14 amino acids. Germline-derived CDR1 and CDR2 are MNHEY and SVGEGT. V was trimmed by 6 bases and J by 5 bases, leaving 16 bases between them. CDR3 nucleotides: TGTGCCAGCAGCAAGATGGACCCAGAGGAGACCCAGTACTTC. It translates to CASSKMDPEETQYF.

This clonotype is a singleton in its sample. V gene TRBV12-3 or TRBV12-4 combines with J gene TRBJ1-2; D ambiguous. V lost 7 bases, J lost 4 bases, and 13 bases lay in between. This CDR3 is 13 amino acids long. CDR3 sequence (DNA): TGTGCCAGCACCTCGGGAAGGAGCTATGGCTACACCTTC. It is translated as CASTSGRSYGYTF.

V gene TRBV2 combines with J gene TRBJ1-1, with D unresolved. Trimming took 9 bases from V and 7 from J, leaving 9 bases between them. The CDR3 loop spans 10 amino acids. CDR1 SNHLY and CDR2 FYNNEI come from the germline V gene. The CDR3 DNA is TGTGCCAGTGGACCGGTTGAAGCTTTCTTT. This encodes CASGPVEAFF.

As for this clonotype: Given a much more abundant clone one base away, this may be a read error. V gene TRBV6-2 or TRBV6-3 combines with J gene TRBJ2-1; 7 positions agree with TRBD2. CDR1 is MNHEY, CDR2 SVGEGT, per germline. V lost 5 bases, J lost 6 bases, and 16 bases stayed unmatched. There are 17 residues in the CDR3. CDR3 DNA sequence: TGTGCCAGCAGTACCTCCCGGGGGGTTAACGGGCCCAATGAGCAGTTCTTC. This translates into CASSTSRGVNGPNEQFF.

This chain connects TRBV7-2 to TRBJ2-3; D possibly corresponds to TRBD1 (5 bases). CDR1 SGHTA and CDR2 FQGNSA come from the germline V gene. Trimming stripped 4 bases from V and 4 bases from J, with 18 bases between. The CDR3 has 16 amino acids. In DNA form, the CDR3 reads TGTGCCAGCAGCTCAGAGGTGTGGGGCGGCGCAGATACGCAGTATTTT. It translates to CASSSEVWGGADTQYF.

With regard to this clonotype: It may be a read error: a sequence one base away is much more abundant. The CDR3 spells CASSLINEQLF. CDR3 coding DNA: TGTGCCAGCAGTTTAATCAATGAGCAGCTCTTC. The chain has TRBV28 and TRBJ2-1; D gene uncertain. The CDR3 runs 11 residues. CDR1 MDHEN and CDR2 SYDVKM come from the germline V gene. Full variable domain (outside the CDR3, taken from reference TRBV28 and TRBJ2-1): DVKVTQSSRYLVKRTGEKVFLECVQDMDHENMFWYRQDPGLGLRLIYFSYDVKMKEKGDIPEGYSVSREKKERFSLILESASTNQTSMYLCASSLINEQLFGPGTRLTVL.

This clonotype appeared many times. The V and J genes are TRBV27 and TRBJ1-2; D possibly corresponds to TRBD1 (6 bases). Germline assignment: CDR1 MNHEY and CDR2 SMNVEV (reference sequence). The CDR3 has 12 residues. Trimming cost V 6 bases and J 4 bases, with 9 bases left between them. CDR3 amino acids: CASSEGGYGYTF. Here the CDR3 DNA reads TGTGCCAGCAGCGAGGGGGGCTATGGCTACACCTTC.

This clonotype has only a few counts. V gene TRBV7-6 combines with J gene TRBJ2-7; 7 bases match TRBD1. The CDR3 totals 15 residues. Germline CDR1 is SGHVS and CDR2 is FNYEAQ. J lost 2 bases, V lost 1 base, and 5 bases had no gene match. The CDR3 region has the DNA TGTGCCAGCAGCTTAGGAGACAGGGTTCCCTACGAGCAGTACTTC. Its translation: CASSLGDRVPYEQYF.

The chain combines TRBV6-1 with TRBJ2-7; perhaps D is TRBD1 or TRBD2 (5 bases each). The CDR3 is made up of 13 amino acids. Germline V gene sequence: CDR1 MNHNS, CDR2 SASEGT. V shed 6 bases and J shed 4 bases, with 13 bases lying between them. In DNA form, the CDR3 reads TGTGCCAGCAGCCGGGACGGAGTATACGAGCAGTACTTC. It yields the protein CASSRDGVYEQYF.

This clonotype was seen many times. J is TRBJ1-5 and V is TRBV7-2, with D unresolved. The CDR3 is 15 residues long. CDR1 and CDR2 (germline): SGHTA, FQGNSA. V lost 1 base to trimming and J lost 6 bases, with 13 bases between them. CDR3 protein: CASSLVSDFGQPQHF. The CDR3 DNA reads TGTGCCAGCAGCTTAGTTAGTGATTTCGGTCAGCCCCAGCATTTT.

Only one count was recorded for this clonotype. The chain carries TRBV20-1 and TRBJ2-1; 8 bases agree with TRBD2. The CDR3 is 13 residues long. The V gene's germline CDR1 is DFQATT and CDR2 SNEGSKA (reference sequence). J was trimmed by 5 bases and V by 2 bases; bases with no gene match: 2. The CDR3 is CSARLAGNNEQFF. CDR3 DNA sequence: TGCAGTGCTAGACTAGCGGGCAACAATGAGCAGTTCTTC.

This clonotype was seen more than once but under ten times. For the CDR3, the DNA is TGCGCCAGCAGCCAAAATAGCGGGAGCAGAAATACGCAGTATTTT. It specifies CASSQNSGSRNTQYF. The chain is built from TRBV4-1 and TRBJ2-3; TRBD2 matches 9 bases. Germline V CDR1 and CDR2: MGHRA, YSYEKL. CDR3 length: 15 amino acids. V shed 2 bases and J 7 bases; nucleotides not matched to a gene: 7.

About this clonotype: Being one base from a much bigger clone, this may be a read error. The chain links TRBV15 to TRBJ2-7; D not certain. Germline CDR1 and CDR2: LNHNV and YYDKDF (reference sequence). The CDR3 runs to 12 residues. CDR3 nucleotides: TGTGCCTCCAGCAGAGCAGGCCTCGAGCAGTACTTC. Its protein is CASSRAGLEQYF.

This clonotype was seen repeatedly, ten times or more. J is TRBJ1-4 and V is TRBV28; D perhaps matches TRBD1 (6 bases). The CDR3 runs to 16 residues. V lost 3 bases, J lost 3 bases, and 14 bases lay in between. Germline CDR1 reads MDHEN; CDR2 reads SYDVKM. The CDR3 loop reads CASSFRKAGANEKLFF. The CDR3 DNA reads TGTGCCAGCAGTTTCAGGAAGGCAGGGGCTAATGAAAAACTGTTTTTT.

This clonotype was counted many times. The chain employs TRBV27 and TRBJ2-1; 11 bases line up with TRBD2. The CDR3 runs 14 residues. Germline V lookup: CDR1 MNHEY, CDR2 SMNVEV (reference sequence). Trimming removed 5 bases from V and 7 bases from J; junction bases left unmatched: 4. The CDR3, as DNA: TGTGCCAGCAGTCTCCTAGCGGGAGGTAATGAGCAGTTCTTC. Translation: CASSLLAGGNEQFF.